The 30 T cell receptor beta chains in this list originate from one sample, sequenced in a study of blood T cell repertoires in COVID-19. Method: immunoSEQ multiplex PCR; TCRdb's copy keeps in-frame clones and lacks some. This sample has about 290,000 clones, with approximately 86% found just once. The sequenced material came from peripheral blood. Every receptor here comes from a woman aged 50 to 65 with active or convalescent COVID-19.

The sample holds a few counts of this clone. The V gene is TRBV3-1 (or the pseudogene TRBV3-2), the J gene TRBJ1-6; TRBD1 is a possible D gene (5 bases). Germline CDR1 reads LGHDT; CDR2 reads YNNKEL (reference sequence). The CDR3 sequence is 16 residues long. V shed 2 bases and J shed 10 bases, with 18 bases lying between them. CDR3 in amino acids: CASSQKGTGRESPLHF. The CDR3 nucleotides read TGTGCCAGCAGCCAAAAAGGGACGGGGAGGGAGTCACCCCTCCACTTT.

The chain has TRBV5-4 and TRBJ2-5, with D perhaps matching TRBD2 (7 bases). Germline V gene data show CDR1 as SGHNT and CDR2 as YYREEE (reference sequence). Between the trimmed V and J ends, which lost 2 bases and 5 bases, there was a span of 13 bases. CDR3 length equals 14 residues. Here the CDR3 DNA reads TGTGCCAGCAGCTTCCTCGGGGGGCAGGAGACCCAGTACTTC. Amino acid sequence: CASSFLGGQETQYF.

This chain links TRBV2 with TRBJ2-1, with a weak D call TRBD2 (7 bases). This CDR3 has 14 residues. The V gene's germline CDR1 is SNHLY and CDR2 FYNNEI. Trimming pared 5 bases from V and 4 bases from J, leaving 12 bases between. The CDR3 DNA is TGTGCCAGCAGTAGGGAGGGGGTTTACAATGAGCAGTTCTTC. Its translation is CASSREGVYNEQFF.

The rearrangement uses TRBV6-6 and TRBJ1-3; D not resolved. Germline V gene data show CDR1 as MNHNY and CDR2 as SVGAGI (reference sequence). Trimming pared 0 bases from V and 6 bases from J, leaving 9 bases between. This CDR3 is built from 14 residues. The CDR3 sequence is CASSYSGRENTIYF. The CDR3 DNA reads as TGTGCCAGCAGTTACTCGGGCAGAGAAAACACCATATATTTT.

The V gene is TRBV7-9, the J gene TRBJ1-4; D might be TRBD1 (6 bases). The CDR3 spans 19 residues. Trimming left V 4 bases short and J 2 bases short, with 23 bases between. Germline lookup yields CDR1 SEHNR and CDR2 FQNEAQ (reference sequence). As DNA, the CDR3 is TGTGCCAGCAGCTCCAGAGGGTCCAGGGGCGATCCCACTAATGAAAAACTGTTTTTT. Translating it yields CASSSRGSRGDPTNEKLFF.

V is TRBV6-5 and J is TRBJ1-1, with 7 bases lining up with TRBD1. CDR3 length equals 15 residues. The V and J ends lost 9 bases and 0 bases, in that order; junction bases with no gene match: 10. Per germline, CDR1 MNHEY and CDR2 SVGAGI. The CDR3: CASLDRSFMNTEAFF. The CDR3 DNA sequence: TGTGCCAGTTTGGACAGGTCTTTTATGAACACTGAAGCTTTCTTT.

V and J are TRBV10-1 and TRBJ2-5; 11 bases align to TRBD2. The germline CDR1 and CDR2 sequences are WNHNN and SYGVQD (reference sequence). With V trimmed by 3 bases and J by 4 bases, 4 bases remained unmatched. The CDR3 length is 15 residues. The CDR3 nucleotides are TGCGCCAGCAGTGAAACTAGCGGGGGAGTAGAGACCCAGTACTTC. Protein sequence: CASSETSGGVETQYF.

CDR3 residues: CASSYGGANYGYTF. CDR3 coding DNA: TGTGCCAGCAGTTACGGAGGAGCTAACTATGGCTACACCTTC. The chain recombines TRBV6-5 with TRBJ1-2, with D uncertain. Deletions cut 2 bases from V and 0 bases from J, with 7 bases between. Germline CDR1 MNHEY, CDR2 SVGAGI. The CDR3 sequence is 14 residues long.

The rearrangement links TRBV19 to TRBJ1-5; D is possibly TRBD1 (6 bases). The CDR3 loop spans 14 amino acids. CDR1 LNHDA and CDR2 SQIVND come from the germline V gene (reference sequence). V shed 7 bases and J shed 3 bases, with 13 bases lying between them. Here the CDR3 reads CASKVQGSNQPQHF. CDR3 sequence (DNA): TGTGCCAGTAAGGTCCAGGGGTCCAATCAGCCCCAGCATTTT.

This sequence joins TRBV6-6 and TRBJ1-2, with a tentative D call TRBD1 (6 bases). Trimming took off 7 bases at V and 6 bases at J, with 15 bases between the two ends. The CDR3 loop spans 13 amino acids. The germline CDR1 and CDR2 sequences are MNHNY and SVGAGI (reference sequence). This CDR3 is CASTQRQANGYTF. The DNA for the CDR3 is TGTGCCAGCACCCAGAGACAGGCGAATGGCTACACCTTC.

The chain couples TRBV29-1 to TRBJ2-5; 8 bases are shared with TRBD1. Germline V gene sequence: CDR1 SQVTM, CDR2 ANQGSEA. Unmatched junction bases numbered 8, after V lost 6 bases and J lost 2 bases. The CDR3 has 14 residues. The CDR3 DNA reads TGCAGCGTGGCCCGGGACAGGACACAAGAGACCCAGTACTTC. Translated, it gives CSVARDRTQETQYF.

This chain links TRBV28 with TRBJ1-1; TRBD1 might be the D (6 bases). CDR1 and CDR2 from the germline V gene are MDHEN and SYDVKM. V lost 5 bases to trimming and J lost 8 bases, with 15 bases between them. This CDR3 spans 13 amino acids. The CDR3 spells CASSLSGVGEAFF. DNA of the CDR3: TGTGCCAGCAGTCTCTCAGGGGTGGGGGAAGCTTTCTTT. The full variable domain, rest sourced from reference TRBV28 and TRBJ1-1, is DVKVTQSSRYLVKRTGEKVFLECVQDMDHENMFWYRQDPGLGLRLIYFSYDVKMKEKGDIPEGYSVSREKKERFSLILESASTNQTSMYLCASSLSGVGEAFFGQGTRLTVV.

CDR3 nucleotide sequence: TGTGCCACCTTACAGGGGCTTGATCAGCCCCAGCATTTT. It yields the protein CATLQGLDQPQHF. The rearrangement uses TRBV19 and TRBJ1-5; 7 bases align to TRBD1. Per germline, CDR1 LNHDA and CDR2 SQIVND (reference sequence). V was clipped by 10 bases and J by 5 bases; unmatched bases: 8. CDR3 size: 13 residues.

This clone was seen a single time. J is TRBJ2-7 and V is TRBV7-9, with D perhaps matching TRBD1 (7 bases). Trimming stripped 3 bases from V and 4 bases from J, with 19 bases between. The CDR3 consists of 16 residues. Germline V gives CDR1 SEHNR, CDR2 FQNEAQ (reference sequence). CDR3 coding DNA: TGTGCCAGCAGCTTCAGGGGGGCAGGGAAAGATTACGAGCAGTACTTC. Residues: CASSFRGAGKDYEQYF.

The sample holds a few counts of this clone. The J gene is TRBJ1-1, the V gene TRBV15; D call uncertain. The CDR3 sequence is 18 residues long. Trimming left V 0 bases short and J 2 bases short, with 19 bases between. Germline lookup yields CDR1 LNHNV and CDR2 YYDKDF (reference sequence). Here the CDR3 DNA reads TGTGCCACCAGCAGAGATTACGCTGGGTCAGACAAAAACACTGAAGCTTTCTTT. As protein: CATSRDYAGSDKNTEAFF. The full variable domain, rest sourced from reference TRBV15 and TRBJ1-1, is DAMVIQNPRYQVTQFGKPVTLSCSQTLNHNVMYWYQQKSSQAPKLLFHYYDKDFNNEADTPDNFQSRRPNTSFCFLDIRSPGLGDTAMYLCATSRDYAGSDKNTEAFFGQGTRLTVV.

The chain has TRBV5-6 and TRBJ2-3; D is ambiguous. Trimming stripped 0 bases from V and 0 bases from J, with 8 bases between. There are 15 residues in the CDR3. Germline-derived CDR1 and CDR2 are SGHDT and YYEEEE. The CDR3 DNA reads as TGTGCCAGCAGCTTGGTGGTCAGAAGCACAGATACGCAGTATTTT. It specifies CASSLVVRSTDTQYF.

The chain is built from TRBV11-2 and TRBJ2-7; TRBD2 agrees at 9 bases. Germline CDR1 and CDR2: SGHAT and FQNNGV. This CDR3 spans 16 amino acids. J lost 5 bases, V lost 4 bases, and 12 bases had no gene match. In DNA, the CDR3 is TGTGCCAGCAGCTCCTTACAGGGACTAGCAGCCCACGAGCAGTACTTC. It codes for CASSSLQGLAAHEQYF.

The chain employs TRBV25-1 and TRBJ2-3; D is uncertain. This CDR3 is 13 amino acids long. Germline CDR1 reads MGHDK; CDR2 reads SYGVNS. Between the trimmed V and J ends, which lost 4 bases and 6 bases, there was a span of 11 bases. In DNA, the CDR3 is TGTGCCAGCAGTGGCCAGATGAGGGATACGCAGTATTTT. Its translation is CASSGQMRDTQYF.

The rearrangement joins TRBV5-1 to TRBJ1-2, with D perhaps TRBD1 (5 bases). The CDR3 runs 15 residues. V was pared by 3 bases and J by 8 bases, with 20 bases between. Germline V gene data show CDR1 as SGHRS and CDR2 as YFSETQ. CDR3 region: CASSSVGGEEGGYTF. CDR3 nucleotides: TGCGCCAGCAGCTCGGTAGGAGGGGAGGAAGGAGGCTACACCTTC.

The CDR3 nucleotides read TGCGCCAGCATACAGGGTTTTTTTTTCGAGCAGTACTTC. This sequence encodes CASIQGFFFEQYF. The chain joins TRBV5-1 to TRBJ2-7; weak D call: TRBD1 (6 bases). Trimming pared 6 bases from V and 6 bases from J, leaving 16 bases between. Germline V gives CDR1 SGHRS, CDR2 YFSETQ. The CDR3 is made up of 13 amino acids.

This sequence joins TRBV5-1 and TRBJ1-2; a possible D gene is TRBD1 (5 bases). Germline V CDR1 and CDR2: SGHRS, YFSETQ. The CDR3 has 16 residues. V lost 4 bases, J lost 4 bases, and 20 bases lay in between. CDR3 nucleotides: TGCGCCAGCAGCCCGGGGGATAGGGACGGCGGCTATGGCTACACCTTC. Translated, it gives CASSPGDRDGGYGYTF.

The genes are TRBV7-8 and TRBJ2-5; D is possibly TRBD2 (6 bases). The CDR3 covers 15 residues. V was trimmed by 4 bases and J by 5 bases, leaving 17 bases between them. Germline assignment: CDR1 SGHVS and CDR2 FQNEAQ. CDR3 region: CASSSTVGSVETQYF. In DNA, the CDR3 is TGTGCCAGCAGCTCAACAGTCGGGAGTGTGGAGACCCAGTACTTC.

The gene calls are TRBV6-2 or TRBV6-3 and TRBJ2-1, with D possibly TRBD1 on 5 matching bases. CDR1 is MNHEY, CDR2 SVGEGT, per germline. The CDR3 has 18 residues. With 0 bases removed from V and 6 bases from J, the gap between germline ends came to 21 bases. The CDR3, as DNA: TGTGCCAGCAGTTACTCGAAAGAGCAGGGCTCTCCTGTCAATGAGCAGTTCTTC. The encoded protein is CASSYSKEQGSPVNEQFF.

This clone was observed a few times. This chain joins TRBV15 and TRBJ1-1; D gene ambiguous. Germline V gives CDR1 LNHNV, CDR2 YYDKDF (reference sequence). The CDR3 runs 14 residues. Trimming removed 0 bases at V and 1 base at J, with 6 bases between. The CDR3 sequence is CATSREIQNTEAFF. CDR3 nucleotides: TGTGCCACCAGCAGAGAGATACAGAACACTGAAGCTTTCTTT.

The CDR3 DNA sequence: TGCAGTGCTAGTCGACTAGCGGGGATCTACAATGAGCAGTTCTTC. Translating gives CSASRLAGIYNEQFF. The V and J genes are TRBV20-1 and TRBJ2-1; 11 bases align to TRBD2. V shed 3 bases and J 3 bases; nucleotides not matched to a gene: 4. This CDR3 comprises 15 residues. The germline V gene has CDR1 DFQATT and CDR2 SNEGSKA (reference sequence).

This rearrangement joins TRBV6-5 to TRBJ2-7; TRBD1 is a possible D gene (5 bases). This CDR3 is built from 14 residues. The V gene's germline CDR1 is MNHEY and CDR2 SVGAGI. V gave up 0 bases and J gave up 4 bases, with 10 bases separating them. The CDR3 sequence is CASSYSPHRYEQYF. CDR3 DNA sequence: TGTGCCAGCAGTTACTCGCCCCACAGGTACGAGCAGTACTTC.

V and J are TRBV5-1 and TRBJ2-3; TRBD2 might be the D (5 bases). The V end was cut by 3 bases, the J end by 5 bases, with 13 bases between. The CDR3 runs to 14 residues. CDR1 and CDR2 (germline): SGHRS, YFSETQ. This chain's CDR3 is CASSSSPRGDTQYF. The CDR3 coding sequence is TGCGCCAGCAGCTCCTCCCCTCGGGGAGATACGCAGTATTTT.

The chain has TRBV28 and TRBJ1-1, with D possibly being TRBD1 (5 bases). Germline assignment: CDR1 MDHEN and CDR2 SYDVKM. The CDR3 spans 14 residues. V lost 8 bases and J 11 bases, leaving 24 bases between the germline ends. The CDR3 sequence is CASHTTGDFSGAFF. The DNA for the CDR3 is TGTGCCAGCCATACGACGGGGGACTTCTCCGGGGCTTTCTTT.

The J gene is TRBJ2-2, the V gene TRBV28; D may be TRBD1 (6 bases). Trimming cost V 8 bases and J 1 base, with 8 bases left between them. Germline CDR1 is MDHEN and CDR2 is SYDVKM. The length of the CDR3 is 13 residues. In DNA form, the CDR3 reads TGTGCCAGCCTACAGGGGAACACCGGGGAGCTGTTTTTT. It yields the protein CASLQGNTGELFF.

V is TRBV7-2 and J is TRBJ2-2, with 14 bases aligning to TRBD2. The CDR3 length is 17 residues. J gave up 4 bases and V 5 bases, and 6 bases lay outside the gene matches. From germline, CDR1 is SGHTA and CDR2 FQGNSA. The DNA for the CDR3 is TGTGCCAGCAGCAAGACTAGCGGGAGGGTCGTCACCGGGGAGCTGTTTTTT. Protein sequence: CASSKTSGRVVTGELFF.